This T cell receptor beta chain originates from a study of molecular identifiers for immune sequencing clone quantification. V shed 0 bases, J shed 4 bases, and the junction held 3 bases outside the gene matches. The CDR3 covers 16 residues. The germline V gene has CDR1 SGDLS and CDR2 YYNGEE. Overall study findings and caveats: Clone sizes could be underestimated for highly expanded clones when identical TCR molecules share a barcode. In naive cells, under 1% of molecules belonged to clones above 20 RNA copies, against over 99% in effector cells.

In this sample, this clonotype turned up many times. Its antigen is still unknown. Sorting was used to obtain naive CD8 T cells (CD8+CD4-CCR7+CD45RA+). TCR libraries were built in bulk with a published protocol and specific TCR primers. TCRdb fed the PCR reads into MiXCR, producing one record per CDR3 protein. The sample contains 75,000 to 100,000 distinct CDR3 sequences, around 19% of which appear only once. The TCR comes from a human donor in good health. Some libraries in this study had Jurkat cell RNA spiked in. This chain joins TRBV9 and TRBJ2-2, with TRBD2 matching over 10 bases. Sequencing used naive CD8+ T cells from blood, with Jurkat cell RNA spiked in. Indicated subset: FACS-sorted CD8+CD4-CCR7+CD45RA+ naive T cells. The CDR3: CASSVAVAGGTGELFF. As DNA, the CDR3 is TGTGCCAGCAGCGTAGCGGTAGCGGGAGGCACCGGGGAGCTGTTTTTT.